Following are 23 T cell receptor beta chains from one sample sequenced in a study of OX40 agonist ivuxolimab in advanced cancers. Clones were sequenced by immunoSEQ multiplex PCR, and TCRdb holds only the in-frame ones, with some missing. The table lists around 100,000 clones, 90% to 95% of them singletons. The source material was CD4+ or CD8+ T cells sorted from blood, sampled in a trial of the OX40 agonist ivuxolimab. The origin of the receptors is an adult with an advanced solid tumor such as melanoma, head and neck, liver or kidney cancer.

The chain has TRBV9 and TRBJ2-1; 8 nucleotides line up with TRBD2. The CDR3 sequence is 16 residues long. Germline-derived CDR1 and CDR2 are SGDLS and YYNGEE. J lost 10 bases, V lost 0 bases, and 12 bases had no gene match. CDR3 in DNA: TGTGCCAGCAGCGTAGGGGCCCCGAGCGGGAGAGACGAGCAGTTCTTC. Its protein product is CASSVGAPSGRDEQFF.

The chain couples TRBV30 to TRBJ2-3; TRBD2 aligns across 11 bases. Germline-derived CDR1 and CDR2 are GTSNPN and SVGIG (reference sequence). V lost 1 base to trimming and J lost 1 base; unmatched junction nucleotides: 13. This CDR3 comprises 19 residues. For the CDR3, the DNA is TGTGCCTGGAGTGACCGGGTAGCGGGGGGGCGTTTGGGCACAGATACGCAGTATTTT. Amino acids: CAWSDRVAGGRLGTDTQYF.

The gene calls are TRBV15 and TRBJ2-7; 9 positions match TRBD2. The CDR3 loop spans 15 amino acids. Germline CDR1 reads LNHNV; CDR2 reads YYDKDF (reference sequence). The trim removed 1 base at V and 7 bases at J, leaving 8 bases unmatched. CDR3 in amino acids: CATSRGRLAGWEQYF. The CDR3 coding sequence is TGTGCCACCAGCAGAGGAAGGCTAGCGGGGTGGGAGCAGTACTTC.

V and J are TRBV7-9 and TRBJ2-7; D may be TRBD1 or TRBD2 (7 bases each). Germline values: CDR1 SEHNR, CDR2 FQNEAQ (reference sequence). The ends were cut back, 4 bases at V and 5 bases at J, with 21 bases in the middle. CDR3 length: 16 amino acids. CDR3 sequence reads: CASSYPTGQGGDEQYF. CDR3 in DNA: TGTGCCAGCAGCTACCCGACAGGGCAGGGAGGGGACGAGCAGTACTTC.

The gene calls are TRBV2 and TRBJ2-7; the D call may be TRBD1 or TRBD2 (5 bases each). CDR1 and CDR2 (germline): SNHLY, FYNNEI. The CDR3 has 13 amino acids. The V gene lost 6 bases and the J gene lost 3 bases, with 12 bases spanning the gap. CDR3 protein: CASSRDRSYEQYF. The CDR3 DNA sequence: TGTGCCAGCAGCCGGGACCGGAGCTACGAGCAGTACTTC.

This chain joins TRBV6-6 and TRBJ2-1; D gene unclear. Trimming removed 4 bases from V and 3 bases from J, with 7 bases in between. This CDR3 contains 13 residues. Germline CDR1 MNHNY, CDR2 SVGAGI (reference sequence). The CDR3 DNA reads TGTGCCAGCAGTTCCGATAACTACAATGAGCAGTTCTTC. This gives the protein CASSSDNYNEQFF.

V usage is TRBV7-8 and J usage is TRBJ2-7; weak D call: TRBD2 (6 bases). This CDR3 region has 19 residues. The V gene's germline CDR1 is SGHVS and CDR2 FQNEAQ. Trimming stripped 3 bases from V and 0 bases from J, with 24 bases between. The CDR3 protein is CASSFRRVGLSLSSYEQYF. CDR3 nucleotides: TGTGCCAGCAGCTTTAGGAGGGTCGGTCTTTCGCTTAGCTCCTACGAGCAGTACTTC.

This sequence joins TRBV6-5 and TRBJ1-6, with D uncertain. This CDR3 contains 14 residues. The V gene's germline CDR1 is MNHEY and CDR2 SVGAGI. Trimming shortened V by 0 bases and J by 11 bases, and 11 bases separated the two germline ends. The CDR3 protein is CASSYSSYKPPLHF. The CDR3 DNA reads TGTGCCAGCAGTTACTCGAGCTATAAACCACCCCTCCACTTT.

This rearrangement joins TRBV21-1 to TRBJ1-1; TRBD1, the table's D call, was not compared with the DNA. TRBV21-1 is termed a pseudogene. The CDR3 is 14 residues long. As DNA, the CDR3 is TGTGCCAGCAGCAAAGAAGGGGGCGGCACTGAAGCTTTCTTT. This sequence encodes CASSKEGGGTEAFF.

Details on this clone: One junction end does not reproduce the germline sequence, and a read error may be involved. V and J are TRBV6-5 and TRBJ2-5; D remains ambiguous. The CDR3 has 11 amino acids. Germline values: CDR1 MNHEY, CDR2 SVGAGI. CDR3 bases: TGTGCCAGCAGTTACCACGAGACCCAGTACTTC. Translating it yields CASSYHETQYF.

The V and J genes are TRBV7-3 and TRBJ2-3; TRBD1 might be the D (5 bases). The CDR3 is 14 amino acids. Germline-derived CDR1 and CDR2 are SGHTA and FQGTGA. Trimming removed 0 bases from V and 2 bases from J, with 6 bases in between. The CDR3 is CASSLTGPTDTQYF. DNA for the CDR3: TGTGCCAGCAGCTTAACGGGGCCCACAGATACGCAGTATTTT.

This sequence joins TRBV7-2 and TRBJ1-2; a possible D gene is TRBD1 (6 bases). The length of the CDR3 is 13 residues. The V gene's germline CDR1 is SGHTA and CDR2 FQGNSA. The V end lost 5 bases, the J end lost 1 base, and 8 bases lay between the germline ends. CDR3 sequence: CASSKDSNYGYTF. CDR3 DNA: TGTGCCAGCAGCAAGGACAGTAACTATGGCTACACCTTC.

The chain couples TRBV6-5 to TRBJ2-7; 14 bases agree with TRBD2. In germline, CDR1 is MNHEY, CDR2 SVGAGI. The CDR3 totals 15 residues. The J segment lost 5 bases and the V segment lost 8 bases, leaving 8 bases of the junction unmatched. Here the CDR3 reads CASGKTSGGANEQYF. DNA of the CDR3: TGTGCCAGCGGTAAGACTAGCGGGGGGGCGAACGAGCAGTACTTC.

J is TRBJ2-5 and V is TRBV30, with unresolved D. The length of the CDR3 is 12 residues. The germline V gene has CDR1 GTSNPN and CDR2 SVGIG (reference sequence). Trimming took 2 bases from V and 5 from J, leaving 9 bases between them. The DNA of the CDR3 is TGTGCCTGGAGTCGTCCCTTTGAGACCCAGTACTTC. Its protein is CAWSRPFETQYF.

The gene calls are TRBV30 and TRBJ1-1; D is unclear. In germline, CDR1 is GTSNPN, CDR2 SVGIG (reference sequence). The V end lost 4 bases, the J end lost 0 bases, and 9 bases lay between the germline ends. The CDR3 consists of 13 residues. The CDR3 sequence: CAWTRQVNTEAFF. CDR3 nucleotides: TGTGCCTGGACTCGGCAGGTGAACACTGAAGCTTTCTTT.

This clone was seen just once. The CDR3, as DNA: TGTGCCAGCAGCTCCACAGCCCTTATTGGGAATGGCTACACCTTC. It translates to CASSSTALIGNGYTF. This sequence joins TRBV6-1 and TRBJ1-2, with unresolved D. The CDR3 is 15 amino acids. The V end was cut by 6 bases, the J end by 6 bases, with 20 bases between. Germline CDR1 and CDR2: MNHNS and SASEGT.

J is TRBJ1-4 and V is TRBV27, with a possible D match to TRBD1 (5 bases). The CDR3 is made up of 15 amino acids. Germline-derived CDR1 and CDR2 are MNHEY and SMNVEV (reference sequence). V dropped 6 bases and J dropped 2 bases, with 13 bases sitting between them. CDR3 DNA sequence: TGTGCCAGCAGGTCCGTATCAGGGACTAATGAAAAACTGTTTTTT. Its protein is CASRSVSGTNEKLFF.

The chain uses TRBV7-3 and TRBJ1-1; D unresolved. V was pared by 5 bases and J by 1 base, with 8 bases between. In germline, CDR1 is SGHTA, CDR2 FQGTGA. CDR3 length: 13 residues. CDR3 DNA sequence: TGTGCCAGCAGCCAACAGCCGAACACTGAAGCTTTCTTT. Translating gives CASSQQPNTEAFF. The variable domain in full, with the rest retrieved from reference TRBV7-3 and TRBJ1-1, is GAGVSQTPSNKVTEKGKYVELRCDPISGHTALYWYRQSLGQGPEFLIYFQGTGAADDSGLPNDRFFAVRPEGSVSTLKIQRTERGDSAVYLCASSQQPNTEAFFGQGTRLTVV.

This clone has just one count. This CDR3 reads CASSQEDRLVADTQYF. The CDR3, as DNA: TGCGCCAGCAGCCAAGAGGATCGGCTAGTGGCAGATACGCAGTATTTT. The chain combines TRBV4-3 with TRBJ2-3, with D unclear. Germline-derived CDR1 and CDR2 are LGHNA and YSLEER. The CDR3 consists of 16 residues. V was trimmed by 0 bases and J by 4 bases, leaving 14 bases between them.

The chain joins TRBV19 to TRBJ2-7, with TRBD1 as a possible D gene (6 bases). V gave up 9 bases and J gave up 0 bases, with 21 bases separating them. The CDR3 is 16 amino acids. The V gene's germline CDR1 is LNHDA and CDR2 SQIVND (reference sequence). The CDR3 loop reads CASSNTYRARSYEQYF. The DNA of the CDR3 is TGTGCCAGCTCCAATACATACAGGGCCCGCTCCTACGAGCAGTACTTC.

The table lists this clone with a count of one. The rearrangement links TRBV10-3 to TRBJ2-1; D tentatively reads TRBD1 or TRBD2 (6 bases each). CDR1 and CDR2 (germline): ENHRY, SYGVKD. Trimming removed 4 bases at V and 0 bases at J, with 13 bases between. The CDR3 length is 16 residues. CDR3 nucleotides: TGTGCCATCAGTGCGCCCGGGGGCAGCTCCTACAATGAGCAGTTCTTC. It specifies CAISAPGGSSYNEQFF.

The gene calls are TRBV7-2 and TRBJ1-1; D not resolved. The CDR3 loop spans 12 amino acids. CDR1 is SGHTA and CDR2 is FQGNSA in the germline V gene. V lost 2 bases, J lost 4 bases, and 5 bases lay in between. The CDR3 protein is CASSLRSTEAFF. CDR3 nucleotide sequence: TGTGCCAGCAGCTTAAGGAGCACTGAAGCTTTCTTT.

The CDR3 region is CASSYWGRRGPDTQYF. The CDR3, as DNA: TGTGCCAGCAGTTACTGGGGTCGGCGAGGCCCAGATACGCAGTATTTT. The chain has TRBV6-7 and TRBJ2-3; D remains unclear. TRBV6-7 is designated an ORF whose function remains uncertain. This CDR3 comprises 16 residues. Trimming left V 1 base short and J 4 bases short, with 15 bases between.